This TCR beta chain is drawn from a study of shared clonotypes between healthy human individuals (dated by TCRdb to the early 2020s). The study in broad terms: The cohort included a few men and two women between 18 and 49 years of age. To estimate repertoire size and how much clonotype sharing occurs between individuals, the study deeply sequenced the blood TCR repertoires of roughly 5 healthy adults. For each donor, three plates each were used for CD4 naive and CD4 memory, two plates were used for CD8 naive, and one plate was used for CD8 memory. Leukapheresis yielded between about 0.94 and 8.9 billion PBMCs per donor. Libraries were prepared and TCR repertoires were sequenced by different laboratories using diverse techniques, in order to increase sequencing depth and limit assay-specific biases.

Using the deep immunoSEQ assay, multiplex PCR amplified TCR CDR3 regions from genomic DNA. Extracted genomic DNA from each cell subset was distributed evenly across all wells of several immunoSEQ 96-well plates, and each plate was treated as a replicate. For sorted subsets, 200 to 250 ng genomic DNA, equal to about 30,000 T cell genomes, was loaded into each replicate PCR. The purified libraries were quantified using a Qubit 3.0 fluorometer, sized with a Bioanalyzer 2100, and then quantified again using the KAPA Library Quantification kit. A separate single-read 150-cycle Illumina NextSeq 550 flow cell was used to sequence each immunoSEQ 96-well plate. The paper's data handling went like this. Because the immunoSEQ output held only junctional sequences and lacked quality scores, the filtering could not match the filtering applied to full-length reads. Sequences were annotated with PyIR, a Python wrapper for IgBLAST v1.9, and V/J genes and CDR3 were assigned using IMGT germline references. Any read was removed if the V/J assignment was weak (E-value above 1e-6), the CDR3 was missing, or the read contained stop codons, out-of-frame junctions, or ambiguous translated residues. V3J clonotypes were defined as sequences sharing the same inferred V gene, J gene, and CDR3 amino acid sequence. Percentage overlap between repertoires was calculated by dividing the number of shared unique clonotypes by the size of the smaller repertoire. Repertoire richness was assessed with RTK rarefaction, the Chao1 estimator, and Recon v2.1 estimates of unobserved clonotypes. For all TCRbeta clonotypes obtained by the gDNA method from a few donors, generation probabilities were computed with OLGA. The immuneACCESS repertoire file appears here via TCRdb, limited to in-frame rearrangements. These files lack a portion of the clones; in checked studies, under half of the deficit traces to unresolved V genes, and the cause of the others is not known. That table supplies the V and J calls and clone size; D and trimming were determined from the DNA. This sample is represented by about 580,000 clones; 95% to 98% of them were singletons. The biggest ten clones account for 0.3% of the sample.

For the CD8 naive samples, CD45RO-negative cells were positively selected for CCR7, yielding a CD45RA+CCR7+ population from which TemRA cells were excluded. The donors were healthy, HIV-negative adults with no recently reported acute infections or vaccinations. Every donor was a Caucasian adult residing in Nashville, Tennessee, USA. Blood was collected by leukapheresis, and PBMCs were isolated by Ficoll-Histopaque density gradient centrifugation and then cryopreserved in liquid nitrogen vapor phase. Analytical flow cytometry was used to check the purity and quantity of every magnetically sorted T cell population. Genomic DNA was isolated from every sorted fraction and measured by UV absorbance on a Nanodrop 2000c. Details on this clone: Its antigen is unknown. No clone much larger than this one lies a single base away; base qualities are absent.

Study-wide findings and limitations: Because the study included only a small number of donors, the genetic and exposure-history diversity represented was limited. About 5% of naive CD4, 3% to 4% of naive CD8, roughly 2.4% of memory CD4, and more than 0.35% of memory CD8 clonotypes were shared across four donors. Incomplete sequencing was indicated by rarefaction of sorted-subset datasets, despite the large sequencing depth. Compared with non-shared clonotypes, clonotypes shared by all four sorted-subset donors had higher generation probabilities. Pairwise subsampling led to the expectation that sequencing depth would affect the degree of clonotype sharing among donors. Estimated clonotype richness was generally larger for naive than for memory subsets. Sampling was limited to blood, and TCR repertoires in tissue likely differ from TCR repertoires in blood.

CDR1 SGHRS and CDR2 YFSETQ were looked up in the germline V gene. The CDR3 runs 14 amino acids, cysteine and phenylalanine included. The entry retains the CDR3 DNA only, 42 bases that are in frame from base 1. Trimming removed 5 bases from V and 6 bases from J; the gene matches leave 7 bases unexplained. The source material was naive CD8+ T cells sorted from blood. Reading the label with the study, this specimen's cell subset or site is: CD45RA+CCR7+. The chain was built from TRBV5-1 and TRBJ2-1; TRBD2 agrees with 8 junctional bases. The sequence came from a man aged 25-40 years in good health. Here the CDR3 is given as CASRYGTSGNEQFF. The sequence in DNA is TGCGCCAGCAGGTACGGGACTAGTGGCAATGAGCAGTTCTTC. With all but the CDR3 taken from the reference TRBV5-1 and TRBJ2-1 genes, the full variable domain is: KAGVTQTPRYLIKTRGQQVTLSCSPISGHRSVSWYQQTPGQGLQFLFEYFSETQRNKGNFPGRFSGRQFSNSRSEMNVSTLELGDSALYLCASRYGTSGNEQFFGPGTRLTVL.